A single T cell receptor beta chain is shown here with its context. Its antigen remains unidentified. With survey level as its setting, the immunoSEQ assay was v3.0. The assay was immunoSEQ multiplex PCR, and TCRdb's table has in-frame clones only and misses some. The sample holds approximately 15,000 clones, 77% seen once. This sample was included in a study of long-term antiretroviral therapy in people with HIV. Study results and limitations: Relative to control repertoires, HIV repertoires exhibited narrower CDR3 length ranges.

Germline loops: CDR1 LNHDA, CDR2 SQIVND (reference sequence). The CDR3 totals 15 residues. V was clipped by 5 bases and J by 4 bases, with 15 bases between them. Sequences were derived from unsorted PBMCs, sampled roughly 2.2 years before starting antiretroviral therapy. This TCR came from a man aged 25-45 years with HIV. This chain connects TRBV19 to TRBJ1-5; possible D gene TRBD1, 5 bases. The CDR3 DNA is TGTGCCAGTAGTGGGTTTAGGGGTGGGAATCAGCCCCAGCATTTT. Translation gives CASSGFRGGNQPQHF.